Below are 31 T cell receptor beta chains sequenced from a single sample in a study of tumour-infiltrating T cells in Burkitt lymphoma. The protocol was immunoSEQ multiplex PCR, while the TCRdb copy is restricted to in-frame clones and leaves out a portion. The sample has more than 12,000 clones, around 75% seen once. The sequencing input was tumor tissue. The receptors were gathered from a human donor with diffuse large B-cell lymphoma.

The rearrangement uses TRBV6-4 and TRBJ1-5; D may be TRBD1 (6 bases). The CDR3 spans 13 residues. Germline CDR1 MRHNA, CDR2 SNTAGT. With 11 bases removed from V and 6 bases from J, the gap between germline ends came to 17 bases. CDR3 protein: CARPGTKGQPQHF. The CDR3 DNA reads as TGTGCCCGGCCCGGGACAAAAGGTCAGCCCCAGCATTTT.

This chain links TRBV7-3 with TRBJ2-6, with 7 nucleotides matching TRBD1. Trimming took 4 bases from V and 4 from J; bases not matched to a gene: 4. The germline CDR1 and CDR2 sequences are SGHTA and FQGTGA. There are 15 residues in the CDR3. The CDR3 DNA reads as TGTGCCAGCAGCTCGACAGGGCCCGGGGCCAACGTCCTGACTTTC. It specifies CASSSTGPGANVLTF.

This rearrangement joins TRBV19 to TRBJ2-7; 13 bases are shared with TRBD2. V gave up 5 bases and J gave up 2 bases; unmatched junction bases: 15. CDR3 length equals 19 residues. CDR1 LNHDA and CDR2 SQIVND come from the germline V gene (reference sequence). In DNA form, the CDR3 reads TGTGCCAGTAGTGTAGGGACATGGACTAGCGGGAGACAAACCTACGAGCAGTACTTC. Translation gives CASSVGTWTSGRQTYEQYF.

The chain links TRBV28 to TRBJ1-5; D gene uncertain. The V gene lost 5 bases and the J gene lost 0 bases, with 20 bases spanning the gap. Germline-derived CDR1 and CDR2 are MDHEN and SYDVKM. The CDR3 totals 18 residues. CDR3 in amino acids: CASSTRPYYRSSNQPQHF. The CDR3 DNA follows: TGTGCCAGCAGTACCCGACCGTACTACCGATCTAGCAATCAGCCCCAGCATTTT.

The V gene is TRBV30, the J gene TRBJ2-1, with no clear D. CDR1 is GTSNPN, CDR2 SVGIG, per germline (reference sequence). The V and J ends lost 0 bases and 0 bases respectively, with 9 bases between them. This CDR3 has 15 residues. The CDR3 region is CAWSVGRSSYNEQFF. Here the CDR3 DNA reads TGTGCCTGGAGTGTAGGGCGCAGCTCCTACAATGAGCAGTTCTTC.

By proportion, this clone is medium-sized. Other nucleotide sequences from this sample produce the same CDR3. The chain combines TRBV27 with TRBJ1-5, with D perhaps TRBD1 (5 bases). From germline, CDR1 is MNHEY and CDR2 SMNVEV (reference sequence). V shed 3 bases and J shed 4 bases, with 7 bases lying between them. This CDR3 is built from 13 residues. The DNA of the CDR3 is TGTGCCAGCAGTTTTAAGGGGAATCAGCCCCAGCATTTT. Translation gives CASSFKGNQPQHF.

The V and J genes are TRBV7-9 and TRBJ2-7; no reliable D call. The CDR3 is 14 amino acids. Germline CDR1 is SEHNR and CDR2 is FQNEAQ (reference sequence). Deletions cut 3 bases from V and 5 bases from J, with 14 bases between. The CDR3 DNA follows: TGTGCCAGCAGCTTCATAAGTCCTTTGGACGAGCAGTACTTC. Amino acid sequence: CASSFISPLDEQYF.

Note on this clone: One end of the junction fails to match germline, which may point to a read error. This sequence joins TRBV6-5 and TRBJ1-5, with D possibly being TRBD1 (5 bases). This CDR3 region has 15 residues. Germline CDR1 and CDR2: MNHEY and SVGAGI. This chain's CDR3 is CASSISSPGRVGSNF. CDR3 coding DNA: TGTGCCAGCAGTATCTCCTCTCCGGGGCGGGTAGGCAGCAATTTT.

The chain joins TRBV30 to TRBJ2-2; 10 bases line up with TRBD2. The CDR3 totals 16 residues. With 0 bases clipped from V and 4 bases from J, the junction kept 5 bases outside the gene matches. Per germline, CDR1 GTSNPN and CDR2 SVGIG (reference sequence). CDR3 region: CAWSVPSGGATGELFF. Written as DNA, the CDR3 is TGTGCCTGGAGTGTACCGAGCGGGGGGGCCACCGGGGAGCTGTTTTTT.

This chain links TRBV18 with TRBJ2-7, with a possible D match to TRBD2 (5 bases). Germline V gene lookup returns CDR1 KGHSH and CDR2 LQKENI. The CDR3 consists of 13 residues. V was shortened by 2 bases and J by 2 bases, with 7 bases between the two germline ends. CDR3 sequence reads: CASSPTRTYEQYV. Here the CDR3 DNA reads TGTGCCAGCTCACCAACTAGAACCTACGAGCAGTACGTC.

V gene TRBV11-3 combines with J gene TRBJ2-7, with D hard to call. Germline-derived CDR1 and CDR2 are SGHNT and YENEEA. This CDR3 comprises 14 residues. Trimming cost V 6 bases and J 0 bases, with 12 bases left between them. In DNA form, the CDR3 reads TGTGCCAGCAGACCCAACTGGGGCTCCTACGAGCAGTACGTC. Its translation is CASRPNWGSYEQYV.

This clone was seen a few times. The chain employs TRBV28 and TRBJ2-3; TRBD1 is a possible D gene (6 bases). The CDR3 extends over 15 amino acids. V was pared by 7 bases and J by 6 bases, with 20 bases between. CDR1 and CDR2 from the germline V gene are MDHEN and SYDVKM. The CDR3 protein is CASTLGAGSRDTQYF. The CDR3 nucleotides read TGTGCCAGCACCCTGGGGGCAGGGAGTCGGGATACGCAGTATTTT.

The chain employs TRBV4-1 and TRBJ2-3, with D perhaps being TRBD1 or TRBD2 (5 bases each). V lost 4 bases to trimming and J lost 5 bases, with 13 bases between them. The CDR3 is 14 amino acids. Germline values: CDR1 MGHRA, CDR2 YSYEKL. The CDR3 sequence: CASSPGPGGDTQYF. The DNA of the CDR3 is TGCGCCAGCAGCCCGGGACCAGGAGGAGATACGCAGTATTTT.

J is TRBJ1-1 and V is TRBV10-1, with D perhaps TRBD1 (5 bases). Germline CDR1 is WNHNN and CDR2 is SYGVQD (reference sequence). This CDR3 spans 17 amino acids. Trimming took off 3 bases at V and 2 bases at J, with 19 bases between the two ends. This CDR3 is CASSDGRGSYSNTEAFF. The CDR3 DNA is TGCGCCAGCAGTGACGGGCGGGGCAGCTATTCAAACACTGAAGCTTTCTTT.

The J gene is TRBJ1-1, the V gene TRBV25-1; D not certain. The CDR3 is made up of 15 amino acids. V lost 1 base, J lost 2 bases, and 11 bases lay in between. Germline-derived CDR1 and CDR2 are MGHDK and SYGVNS. The CDR3 loop is CASSEFRRPNTEAFF. The CDR3 DNA sequence: TGTGCCAGCAGTGAATTCCGGAGGCCAAACACTGAAGCTTTCTTT.

Details on this clone: Other DNA sequences of this sample code for an identical CDR3. The rearrangement links TRBV6-5 to TRBJ2-1; 7 bases are a match to TRBD1. Germline CDR1 and CDR2: MNHEY and SVGAGI. The CDR3 has 14 residues. V shed 6 bases and J 0 bases; nucleotides not matched to a gene: 2. CDR3 DNA sequence: TGTGCCAGCAGGGCAGGGGGCTCCTACAATGAGCAGTTCTTC. Amino acid sequence: CASRAGGSYNEQFF.

This rearrangement joins TRBV4-1 to TRBJ2-3; D is undetermined. The V end lost 1 base, the J end lost 3 bases, and 8 bases lay between the germline ends. The CDR3 covers 14 residues. Germline CDR1 reads MGHRA; CDR2 reads YSYEKL. In DNA, the CDR3 is TGCGCCAGCAGCCAAGTCCCTGGGACAGATACGCAGTATTTT. Protein product: CASSQVPGTDTQYF.

The rearrangement uses TRBV7-9 and TRBJ2-3; TRBD2 aligns across 7 bases. Per germline, CDR1 SEHNR and CDR2 FQNEAQ (reference sequence). This CDR3 is built from 14 residues. Losses at the gene ends were 11 bases for V and 6 bases for J; bases not matched to a gene: 14. The chain's CDR3 is CAHREGGPGDTQYF. CDR3 DNA sequence: TGTGCCCATCGTGAGGGAGGGCCGGGGGATACGCAGTATTTT. The full variable domain, rest sourced from reference TRBV7-9 and TRBJ2-3, is DTGVSQNPRHKITKRGQNVTFRCDPISEHNRLYWYRQTLGQGPEFLTYFQNEAQLEKSRLLSDRFSAERPKGSFSTLEIQRTEQGDSAMYLCAHREGGPGDTQYFGPGTRLTVL.

In its sample, this clone was seen once. V and J are TRBV5-1 and TRBJ2-1; D possibly corresponds to TRBD2 (5 bases). This CDR3 contains 18 residues. The V gene's germline CDR1 is SGHRS and CDR2 YFSETQ. The V end lost 3 bases, the J end lost 1 base, and 20 bases lay between the germline ends. The chain's CDR3 is CASSSVGGGKRSYNEQFF. As DNA, the CDR3 is TGCGCCAGCAGCTCGGTCGGAGGCGGTAAGAGGTCCTACAATGAGCAGTTCTTC.

V gene TRBV29-1 combines with J gene TRBJ1-2, with a tentative D call TRBD1 (5 bases). This CDR3 has 14 residues. Germline values: CDR1 SQVTM, CDR2 ANQGSEA. Between the trimmed V and J ends, which lost 7 bases and 6 bases, there was a span of 21 bases. CDR3 nucleotide sequence: TGCAGCGCACCCCCCGGGGGGTCAGACCATGGCTACACCTTC. This sequence encodes CSAPPGGSDHGYTF.

This chain uses TRBV5-4 with TRBJ2-7; the D gene is possibly TRBD1 (6 bases). Germline V gene sequence: CDR1 SGHNT, CDR2 YYREEE (reference sequence). The V and J ends lost 6 bases and 0 bases respectively, with 25 bases between them. This CDR3 has 18 residues. For the CDR3, the DNA is TGTGCCAGCACTCAAAATTGGGGACACGAAACGAGCTCCTACGAGCAGTACTTC. This codes for CASTQNWGHETSSYEQYF.

The rearrangement links TRBV29-1 to TRBJ2-5, with D perhaps matching TRBD2 (5 bases). Germline CDR1 and CDR2: SQVTM and ANQGSEA. The CDR3 has 14 residues. With 4 bases removed from V and 7 bases from J, the gap between germline ends came to 19 bases. The CDR3 region is CSVVDPGSGVTQYF. The CDR3 coding sequence is TGCAGCGTTGTCGATCCGGGGTCTGGTGTGACCCAGTACTTC.

This clone was seen once. The rearrangement joins TRBV7-9 to TRBJ2-7, with 9 bases lining up with TRBD1. J was trimmed by 6 bases and V by 5 bases; bases with no gene match: 11. This CDR3 contains 15 residues. The germline gives CDR1 SEHNR, CDR2 FQNEAQ (reference sequence). The CDR3 sequence: CASSSTGGTSFEQYF. The CDR3 bases are TGTGCCAGCAGCAGTACAGGGGGCACCTCTTTCGAGCAGTACTTC. Combining the CDR3 with reference TRBV7-9 and TRBJ2-7 gives the whole variable domain DTGVSQNPRHKITKRGQNVTFRCDPISEHNRLYWYRQTLGQGPEFLTYFQNEAQLEKSRLLSDRFSAERPKGSFSTLEIQRTEQGDSAMYLCASSSTGGTSFEQYFGPGTRLTVT.

This rearrangement joins TRBV27 to TRBJ1-2; D is perhaps TRBD1 (6 bases). This CDR3 comprises 15 residues. The V end was cut by 7 bases, the J end by 2 bases, with 17 bases between. Germline CDR1 is MNHEY and CDR2 is SMNVEV (reference sequence). CDR3 DNA: TGTGCCAGCAAATTGTCATTACAGGGCAACTATGGCTACACCTTC. Protein: CASKLSLQGNYGYTF.

This sequence joins TRBV7-6 and TRBJ1-2; tentative D call: TRBD1 (5 bases). Germline V gene lookup returns CDR1 SGHVS and CDR2 FNYEAQ. This CDR3 comprises 12 residues. This CDR3 is CTTKRGEGGYTF. CDR3 nucleotides: TGTACAACAAAAAGAGGGGAGGGTGGCTACACCTTC.

The V gene is TRBV5-6, the J gene TRBJ1-5; D is perhaps TRBD1 (5 bases). V gave up 5 bases and J gave up 1 base, with 13 bases separating them. Germline CDR1 SGHDT, CDR2 YYEEEE. This CDR3 contains 15 residues. The CDR3: CASSSRVISNQPQHF. As DNA, the CDR3 is TGTGCCAGCAGTTCCAGGGTTATAAGCAATCAGCCCCAGCATTTT.

The CDR3 region is CASSRRGMPWFFGDYEQYF. CDR3 in DNA: TGTGCCAGTAGTAGGCGAGGAATGCCTTGGTTCTTCGGGGACTACGAGCAGTACTTC. The chain is built from TRBV19 and TRBJ2-7, with D tentatively TRBD2 (5 bases). Trimming removed 4 bases at V and 3 bases at J, with 28 bases between. Germline V gene lookup returns CDR1 LNHDA and CDR2 SQIVND (reference sequence). This CDR3 has 19 amino acids.

The V call is TRBV2, the J call TRBJ2-1; TRBD2 agrees at 9 bases. This CDR3 is 18 amino acids long. The V and J ends lost 2 bases and 9 bases, in that order; junction bases with no gene match: 17. Germline values: CDR1 SNHLY, CDR2 FYNNEI. The CDR3 protein is CASSELEVARGGRGEQFF. Written as DNA, the CDR3 is TGTGCCAGCAGTGAATTGGAGGTTGCGCGGGGGGGCCGGGGTGAGCAGTTCTTC.

V is TRBV30 and J is TRBJ1-1; D call uncertain. V was trimmed by 0 bases and J by 1 base, leaving 9 bases between them. Germline CDR1 GTSNPN, CDR2 SVGIG (reference sequence). This CDR3 is 14 amino acids long. CDR3 amino acids: CAWSVRLGNTEAFF. The CDR3 DNA reads TGTGCCTGGAGTGTACGGCTGGGGAACACTGAAGCTTTCTTT.

The chain is built from TRBV6-1 and TRBJ2-1, with TRBD1 matching 10 bases. CDR1 is MNHNS and CDR2 is SASEGT in the germline V gene. V was clipped by 7 bases and J by 5 bases; unmatched bases: 8. This CDR3 comprises 15 residues. The CDR3 DNA reads TGTGCCAGCACGGAGGGGGGACAGGGGAACAATGAGCAGTTCTTC. This codes for CASTEGGQGNNEQFF.

Here the CDR3 DNA reads TGTGCCAGCAGACCGGGACAGGGAAACACTGAAGCTTTCTTT. It translates to CASRPGQGNTEAFF. The chain couples TRBV2 to TRBJ1-1; 9 bases agree with TRBD1. Germline assignment: CDR1 SNHLY and CDR2 FYNNEI. The CDR3 covers 14 residues. V shed 6 bases and J 2 bases; nucleotides not matched to a gene: 4. Full variable domain (rest looked up from reference TRBV2 and TRBJ1-1): EPEVTQTPSHQVTQMGQEVILRCVPISNHLYFYWYRQILGQKVEFLVSFYNNEISEKSEIFDDQFSVERPDGSNFTLKIRSTKLEDSAMYFCASRPGQGNTEAFFGQGTRLTVV.